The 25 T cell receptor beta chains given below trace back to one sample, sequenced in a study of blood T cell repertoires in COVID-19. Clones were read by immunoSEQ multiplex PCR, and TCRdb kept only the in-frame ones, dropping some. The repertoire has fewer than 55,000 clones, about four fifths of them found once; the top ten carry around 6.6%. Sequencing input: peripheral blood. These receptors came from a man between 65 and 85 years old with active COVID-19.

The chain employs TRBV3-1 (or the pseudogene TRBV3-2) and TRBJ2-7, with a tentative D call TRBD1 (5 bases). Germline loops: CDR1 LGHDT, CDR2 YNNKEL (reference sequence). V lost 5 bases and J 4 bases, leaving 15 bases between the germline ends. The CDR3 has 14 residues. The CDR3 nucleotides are TGTGCCAGCAGCTCCAGGGAAAACGGGTACGAGCAGTACTTC. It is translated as CASSSRENGYEQYF.

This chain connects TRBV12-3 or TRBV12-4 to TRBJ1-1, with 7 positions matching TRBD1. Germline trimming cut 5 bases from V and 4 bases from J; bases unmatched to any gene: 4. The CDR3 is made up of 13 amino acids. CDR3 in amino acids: CASSADRATEAFF. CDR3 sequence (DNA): TGTGCCAGCAGTGCCGACAGGGCCACTGAAGCTTTCTTT.

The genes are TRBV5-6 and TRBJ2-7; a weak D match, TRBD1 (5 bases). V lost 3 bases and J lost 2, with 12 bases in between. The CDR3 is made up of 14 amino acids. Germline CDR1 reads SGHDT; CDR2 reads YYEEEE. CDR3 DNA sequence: TGTGCCAGCAGCTCGGTGACAGTTACCTACGAGCAGTACTTC. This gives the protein CASSSVTVTYEQYF.

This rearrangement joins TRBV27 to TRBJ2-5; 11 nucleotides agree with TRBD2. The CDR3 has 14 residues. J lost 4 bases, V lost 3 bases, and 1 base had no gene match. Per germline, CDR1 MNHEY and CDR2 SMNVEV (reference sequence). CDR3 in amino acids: CASSLLAGGETQYF. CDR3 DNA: TGTGCCAGCAGTTTGCTAGCGGGGGGAGAGACCCAGTACTTC.

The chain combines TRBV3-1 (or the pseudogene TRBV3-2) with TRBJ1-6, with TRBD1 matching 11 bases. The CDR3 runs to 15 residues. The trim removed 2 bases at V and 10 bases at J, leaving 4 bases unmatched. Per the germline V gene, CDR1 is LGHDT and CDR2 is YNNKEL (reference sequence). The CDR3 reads CASSQTGQGESPLHF. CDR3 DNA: TGTGCCAGCAGCCAAACGGGACAGGGGGAATCACCCCTCCACTTT.

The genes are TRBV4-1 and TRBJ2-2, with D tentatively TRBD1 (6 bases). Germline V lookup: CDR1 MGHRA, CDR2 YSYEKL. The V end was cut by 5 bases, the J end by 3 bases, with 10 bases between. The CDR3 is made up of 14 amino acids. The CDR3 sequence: CASSSNRDTGELFF. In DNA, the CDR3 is TGCGCCAGCAGCTCCAACAGGGACACCGGGGAGCTGTTTTTT.

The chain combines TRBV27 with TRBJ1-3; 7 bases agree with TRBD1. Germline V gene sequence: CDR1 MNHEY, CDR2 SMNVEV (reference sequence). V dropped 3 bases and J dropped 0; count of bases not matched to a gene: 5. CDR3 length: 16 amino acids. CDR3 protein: CASSFHRDSSGNTIYF. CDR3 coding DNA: TGTGCCAGCAGTTTTCACCGGGACAGCTCTGGAAACACCATATATTTT.

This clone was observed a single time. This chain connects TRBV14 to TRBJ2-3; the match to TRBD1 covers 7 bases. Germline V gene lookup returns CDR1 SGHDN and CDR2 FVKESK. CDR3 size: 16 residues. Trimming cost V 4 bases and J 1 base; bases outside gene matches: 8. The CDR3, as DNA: TGTGCCAGCAGCCGCTTTTTAGGACAGGGCACAGATACGCAGTATTTT. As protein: CASSRFLGQGTDTQYF.

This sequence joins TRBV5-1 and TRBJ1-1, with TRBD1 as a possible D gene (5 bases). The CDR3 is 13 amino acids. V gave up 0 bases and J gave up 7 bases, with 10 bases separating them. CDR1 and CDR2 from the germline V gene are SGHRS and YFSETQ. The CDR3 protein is CASSLADKLEAFF. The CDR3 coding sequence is TGCGCCAGCAGCTTGGCGGACAAACTTGAAGCTTTCTTT.

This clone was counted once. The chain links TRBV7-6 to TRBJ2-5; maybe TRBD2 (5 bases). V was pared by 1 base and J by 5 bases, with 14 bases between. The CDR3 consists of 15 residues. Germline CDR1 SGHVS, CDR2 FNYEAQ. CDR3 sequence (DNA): TGTGCCAGCAGCTTAGAGGCGGCGAGAGGGGAGACCCAGTACTTC. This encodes CASSLEAARGETQYF.

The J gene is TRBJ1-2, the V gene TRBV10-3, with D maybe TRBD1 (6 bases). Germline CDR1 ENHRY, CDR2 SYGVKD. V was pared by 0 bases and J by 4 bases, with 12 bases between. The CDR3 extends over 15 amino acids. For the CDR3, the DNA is TGTGCCATCAGTGAGTCGAATGGGGACACCTATGGCTACACCTTC. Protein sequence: CAISESNGDTYGYTF.

The CDR3 DNA reads as TGTGCCAGCAGTTTCGGACAGGCCTACAATGAGCAGTTCTTC. Its translation is CASSFGQAYNEQFF. V usage is TRBV27 and J usage is TRBJ2-1; 7 bases fit TRBD1. This CDR3 spans 14 amino acids. J gave up 2 bases and V 3 bases, and 1 base lay outside the gene matches. CDR1 MNHEY and CDR2 SMNVEV come from the germline V gene (reference sequence).

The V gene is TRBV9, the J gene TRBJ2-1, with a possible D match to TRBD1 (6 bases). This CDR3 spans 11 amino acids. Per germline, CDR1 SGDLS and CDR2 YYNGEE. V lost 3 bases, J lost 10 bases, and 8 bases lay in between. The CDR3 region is CASSADREQFF. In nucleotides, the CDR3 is TGTGCCAGCAGCGCAGACAGGGAGCAGTTCTTC.

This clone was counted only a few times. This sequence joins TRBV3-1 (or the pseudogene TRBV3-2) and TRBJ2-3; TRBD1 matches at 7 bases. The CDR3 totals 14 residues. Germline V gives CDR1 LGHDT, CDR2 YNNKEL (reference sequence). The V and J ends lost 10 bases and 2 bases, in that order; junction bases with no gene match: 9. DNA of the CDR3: TGTGCCACCACGAAGGGGGCATTCACAGATACGCAGTATTTT. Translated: CATTKGAFTDTQYF.

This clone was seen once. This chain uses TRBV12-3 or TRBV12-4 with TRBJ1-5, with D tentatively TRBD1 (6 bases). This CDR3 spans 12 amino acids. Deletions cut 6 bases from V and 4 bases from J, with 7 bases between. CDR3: CASSRGNQPQHF. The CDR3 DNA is TGTGCCAGCAGCAGGGGAAATCAGCCCCAGCATTTT.

CDR3 DNA: TGTGCCAGCAGCTTGGACAGGGCGGCTGGAAACACCATATATTTT. Translating gives CASSLDRAAGNTIYF. The rearrangement uses TRBV5-4 and TRBJ1-3, with a possible D match to TRBD1 (6 bases). Trimming took off 0 bases at V and 2 bases at J, with 9 bases between the two ends. The CDR3 contains 15 residues. Germline assignment: CDR1 SGHNT and CDR2 YYREEE (reference sequence).

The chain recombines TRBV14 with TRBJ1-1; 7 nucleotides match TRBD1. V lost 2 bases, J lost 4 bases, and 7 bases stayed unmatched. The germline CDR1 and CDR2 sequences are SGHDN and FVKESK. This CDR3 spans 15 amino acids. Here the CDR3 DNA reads TGTGCCAGCAGCCAAACCAGGGGGACGTCCACTGAAGCTTTCTTT. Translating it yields CASSQTRGTSTEAFF.

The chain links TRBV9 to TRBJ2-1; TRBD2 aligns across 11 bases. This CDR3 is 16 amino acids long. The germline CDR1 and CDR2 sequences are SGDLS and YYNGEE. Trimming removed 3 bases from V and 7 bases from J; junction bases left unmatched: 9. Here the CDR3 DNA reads TGTGCCAGCAGCGCGGCGCTAGCGGGGGGCCAAAATGAGCAGTTCTTC. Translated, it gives CASSAALAGGQNEQFF.

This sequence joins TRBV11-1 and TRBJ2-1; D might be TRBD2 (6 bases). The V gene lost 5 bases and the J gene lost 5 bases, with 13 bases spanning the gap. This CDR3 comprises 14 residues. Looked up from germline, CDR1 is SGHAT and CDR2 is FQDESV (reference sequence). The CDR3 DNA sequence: TGTGCCAGCAGCCCCGGACTAATTAACAATGAGCAGTTCTTC. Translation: CASSPGLINNEQFF.

The CDR3 here is CASSLGQTDTQYF. The CDR3 coding sequence is TGTGCCAGCAGCTTAGGGCAGACAGATACGCAGTATTTT. V is TRBV7-2 and J is TRBJ2-3; D uncertain. The CDR3 totals 13 residues. Between the trimmed V and J ends, which lost 1 base and 3 bases, there was a span of 5 bases. The V gene's germline CDR1 is SGHTA and CDR2 FQGNSA.

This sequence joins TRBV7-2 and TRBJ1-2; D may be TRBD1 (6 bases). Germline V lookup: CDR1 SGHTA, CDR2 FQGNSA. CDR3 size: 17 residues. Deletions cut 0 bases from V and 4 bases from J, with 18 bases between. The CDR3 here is CASSLARGGLGGYGYTF. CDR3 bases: TGTGCCAGCAGCTTAGCCCGGGGGGGGCTAGGGGGCTATGGCTACACCTTC.

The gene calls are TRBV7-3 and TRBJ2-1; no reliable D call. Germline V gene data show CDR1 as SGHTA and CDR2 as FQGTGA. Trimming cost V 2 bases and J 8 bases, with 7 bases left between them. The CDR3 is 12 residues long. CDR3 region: CASSLGVDEQFF. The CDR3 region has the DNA TGTGCCAGCAGCTTAGGAGTCGATGAGCAGTTCTTC.

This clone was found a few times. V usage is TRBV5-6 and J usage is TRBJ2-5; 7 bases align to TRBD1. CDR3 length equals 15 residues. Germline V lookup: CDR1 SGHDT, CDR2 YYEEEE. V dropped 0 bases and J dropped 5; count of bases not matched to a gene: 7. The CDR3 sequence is CASSLGQGGRETQYF. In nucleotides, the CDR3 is TGTGCCAGCAGCTTGGGACAGGGCGGTAGGGAGACCCAGTACTTC. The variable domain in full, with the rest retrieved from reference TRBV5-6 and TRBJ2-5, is DAGVTQSPTHLIKTRGQQVTLRCSPKSGHDTVSWYQQALGQGPQFIFQYYEEEERQRGNFPDRFSGHQFPNYSSELNVNALLLGDSALYLCASSLGQGGRETQYFGPGTRLLVL.

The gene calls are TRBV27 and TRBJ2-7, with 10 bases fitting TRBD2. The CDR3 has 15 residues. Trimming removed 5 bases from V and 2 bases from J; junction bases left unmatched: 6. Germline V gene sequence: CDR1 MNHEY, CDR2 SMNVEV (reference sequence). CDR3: CASSPLAGGPYEQYF. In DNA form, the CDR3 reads TGTGCCAGCAGTCCCTTAGCGGGGGGCCCCTACGAGCAGTACTTC.

CDR3: CASSLQGTDTQYF. The CDR3 DNA is TGTGCCAGCAGCTTACAGGGAACAGATACGCAGTATTTT. The chain combines TRBV7-2 with TRBJ2-3; possible D gene TRBD1, 5 bases. The CDR3 has 13 residues. The germline CDR1 and CDR2 sequences are SGHTA and FQGNSA. The ends were cut back, 2 bases at V and 3 bases at J, with 6 bases in the middle.